The 13 T cell receptor beta chains given below trace back to one sample, sequenced in a study of T cell responses to AZD1222 COVID-19 vaccine. Sequencing used immunoSEQ multiplex PCR; TCRdb keeps in-frame clones, though not all of them. The table has 98,000 or so clones, over 90% seen once; the top ten hold around 4.7%. Sequencing was performed on peripheral blood, taken on day 0 of AZD1222 vaccination. The receptors were gathered from an adult in good health.

The chain carries TRBV3-1 (or the pseudogene TRBV3-2) and TRBJ2-5; perhaps TRBD1 as D (5 bases). V was shortened by 7 bases and J by 2 bases, with 8 bases between the two germline ends. The CDR3 extends over 12 amino acids. CDR1 and CDR2 (germline): LGHDT, YNNKEL (reference sequence). The CDR3 reads CASTQGQETQYF. The CDR3 region has the DNA TGTGCCAGCACCCAGGGTCAAGAGACCCAGTACTTC.

The chain links TRBV28 to TRBJ1-5, with no clear D. Trimming removed 3 bases at V and 4 bases at J, with 13 bases between. This CDR3 is built from 15 residues. The germline gives CDR1 MDHEN, CDR2 SYDVKM. The CDR3 here is CASSFWERKNQPQHF. CDR3 DNA sequence: TGTGCCAGCAGTTTCTGGGAGAGGAAAAATCAGCCCCAGCATTTT.

The rearrangement uses TRBV7-2 and TRBJ2-1; D is unclear. The V end was cut by 5 bases, the J end by 8 bases, with 10 bases between. Per germline, CDR1 SGHTA and CDR2 FQGNSA. The CDR3 is 12 amino acids. CDR3 sequence reads: CASSPIWDEQFF. The CDR3 DNA reads TGTGCCAGCAGCCCCATTTGGGATGAGCAGTTCTTC.

This clone was found once. The chain uses TRBV28 and TRBJ1-1, with a possible D match to TRBD1 (5 bases). V dropped 10 bases and J dropped 1 base, with 7 bases sitting between them. The length of the CDR3 is 11 residues. From germline, CDR1 is MDHEN and CDR2 SYDVKM. In DNA, the CDR3 is TGTGCCACCGGGGGGAACACTGAAGCTTTCTTT. It yields the protein CATGGNTEAFF. Looking up the rest from reference TRBV28 and TRBJ1-1 gives the full variable domain: DVKVTQSSRYLVKRTGEKVFLECVQDMDHENMFWYRQDPGLGLRLIYFSYDVKMKEKGDIPEGYSVSREKKERFSLILESASTNQTSMYLCATGGNTEAFFGQGTRLTVV.

In DNA, the CDR3 is TGTGCCAGCTCACGGGGAGGGACTAGCTACAATGAGCAGTTCTTC. Residues: CASSRGGTSYNEQFF. The chain couples TRBV18 to TRBJ2-1, with 8 bases that match TRBD2. J lost 3 bases, V lost 4 bases, and 5 bases had no gene match. Per the germline V gene, CDR1 is KGHSH and CDR2 is LQKENI. This CDR3 has 15 amino acids.

The sample holds one count of this clone. The chain combines TRBV12-5 with TRBJ2-1; either TRBD1 or TRBD2 may supply D (5 bases each). This CDR3 is 15 amino acids long. Between the trimmed V and J ends, which lost 3 bases and 9 bases, there was a span of 18 bases. Germline CDR1 is LGHNT and CDR2 is FRNRAP. The CDR3 bases are TGTGCTAGTGGTTTACGATCACCCCCGAGGGGTGAGCAGTTCTTC. It translates to CASGLRSPPRGEQFF.

This chain joins TRBV19 and TRBJ1-5; possible D gene TRBD1, 6 bases. The V end lost 7 bases, the J end lost 6 bases, and 16 bases lay between the germline ends. CDR1 is LNHDA, CDR2 SQIVND, per germline (reference sequence). The CDR3 length is 14 residues. This CDR3 is CASMSGGGLQPQHF. CDR3 nucleotides: TGTGCCAGTATGTCCGGGGGGGGGCTTCAGCCCCAGCATTTT.

This sequence joins TRBV10-3 and TRBJ2-1, with 7 bases fitting TRBD2. Germline V gene sequence: CDR1 ENHRY, CDR2 SYGVKD. V lost 9 bases and J lost 7; bases outside the gene matches: 15. This CDR3 is 15 amino acids long. The CDR3 spells CAILGRLAEPNEQFF. The DNA of the CDR3 is TGTGCCATTCTCGGGCGTCTAGCGGAGCCTAATGAGCAGTTCTTC.

V is TRBV5-1 and J is TRBJ1-6, with 9 bases lining up with TRBD1. V dropped 0 bases and J dropped 6; count of bases not matched to a gene: 7. From germline, CDR1 is SGHRS and CDR2 YFSETQ. This CDR3 comprises 17 residues. This CDR3 is CASSLAVQGAGNSPLHF. The CDR3 region has the DNA TGCGCCAGCAGCTTGGCCGTACAGGGGGCCGGTAATTCACCCCTCCACTTT. Variable domain in full (rest from reference TRBV5-1 and TRBJ1-6): KAGVTQTPRYLIKTRGQQVTLSCSPISGHRSVSWYQQTPGQGLQFLFEYFSETQRNKGNFPGRFSGRQFSNSRSEMNVSTLELGDSALYLCASSLAVQGAGNSPLHFGNGTRLTVT.

The V and J genes are TRBV4-3 and TRBJ1-2; 9 bases line up with TRBD1. The CDR3 is 13 amino acids. V was pared by 0 bases and J by 8 bases, with 1 base of the junction left unmatched. Germline lookup yields CDR1 LGHNA and CDR2 YSLEER. DNA of the CDR3: TGCGCCAGCAGCCAAGATGGACAGGGGGGCTACACCTTC. Translation: CASSQDGQGGYTF.

This chain connects TRBV18 to TRBJ2-3, with D tentatively TRBD1 (5 bases). The CDR3 spans 15 residues. V lost 1 base, J lost 1 base, and 9 bases lay in between. CDR1 KGHSH and CDR2 LQKENI come from the germline V gene. The CDR3 spells CASSPLPGRTDTQYF. The CDR3 bases are TGTGCCAGCTCACCACTGCCAGGGCGCACAGATACGCAGTATTTT. Complete variable domain (other parts from reference TRBV18 and TRBJ2-3): NAGVMQNPRHLVRRRGQEARLRCSPMKGHSHVYWYRQLPEEGLKFMVYLQKENIIDESGMPKERFSAEFPKEGPSILRIQQVVRGDSAAYFCASSPLPGRTDTQYFGPGTRLTVL.

This chain joins TRBV5-6 and TRBJ2-7, with D unresolved. Trimming shortened V by 3 bases and J by 3 bases, and 13 bases separated the two germline ends. The CDR3 has 14 amino acids. The germline CDR1 and CDR2 sequences are SGHDT and YYEEEE. For the CDR3, the DNA is TGTGCCAGCAGCTCCCTAGGACGAGACTACGAGCAGTACTTC. The encoded protein is CASSSLGRDYEQYF.

The V and J genes are TRBV29-1 and TRBJ2-5, with 7 bases matching TRBD1. CDR3 length: 12 amino acids. Germline V lookup: CDR1 SQVTM, CDR2 ANQGSEA. Trimming at V came to 6 bases and at J to 5 bases, leaving 6 bases not matched to a gene. The CDR3 sequence: CSVNRGRETQYF. The CDR3 DNA reads TGCAGCGTAAACAGGGGACGGGAGACCCAGTACTTC. Supplemented by reference TRBV29-1 and TRBJ2-5, the full variable domain reads SAVISQKPSRDICQRGTSLTIQCQVDSQVTMMFWYRQQPGQSLTLIATANQGSEATYESGFVIDKFPISRPNLTFSTLTVSNMSPEDSSIYLCSVNRGRETQYFGPGTRLLVL.